This entry describes one T cell receptor beta chain. The antigen this receptor binds is unknown. Base qualities are missing; no much larger clone stands one base away. The meaning of the sample's time point label: sample taken at primary tumor resection. TCR sequencing used whole RNA extracted from tumor and nontumor lung tissue, or from cryopreserved PBMC samples, without cell sorting. Donors were 65 to 85 patients with early-stage, untreated non-small cell lung cancer from the lung TRACERx cohort. Only patients with enough RNA available from two or more tumor regions were chosen for TCR sequencing. This sample was taken from a study of spatial heterogeneity in lung cancer (dated by TCRdb to the late 2010s). About the full investigation: More beta-chain than alpha-chain transcripts were consistently detected, likely reflecting higher beta-chain transcript abundance. In the raw uncorrected reads, each unique combination of TCR and UMI appeared more than ten times on average. TCR alpha and beta repertoires were quantitatively compared across multiple tumor regions, matched nontumor lung and blood in non-small cell lung cancer. The study linked features of the TCR repertoire to counts of nonsynonymous mutations, which were determined by whole-exome sequencing of tumor tissue. Both alpha and beta chains were TCR-sequenced in 200 to 250 tumor regions, roughly 70 matched nontumor lung samples and around 50 PBMC samples obtained at surgery. Summary of the overall study and its limitations: Ubiquitous expanded tumor TCRs were found in blood more often at tumor resection than at routine follow-up. Additional single-cell paired TCR alpha and beta sequencing was considered necessary to confirm, at a functional level, the hypothesis that regional TCRs recognize regional mutations.

Library creation used 5' RACE. The sample was run on a NextSeq 500. To allow correction of PCR and sequencing errors, the TCR library protocol tagged every TCR cDNA molecule with a unique molecular identifier. The published analysis was carried out like this. Decombinator tools were used for TCR identification, UMI-based error correction and CDR3 extraction. TCRs above a frequency of 2 per 1,000, corresponding to the top 1% of the tumor frequency distribution, were defined as expanded. Renyi diversity was computed with the R vegan package after each repertoire had been subsampled 100 times to 5,000 TCRs. CDR3 similarity networks were built from amino acid triplet string-kernel similarity, connecting CDR3s with pairwise similarity above 0.82. TCRdb cleaned the public reads at Q25 with fastp, built clones with MiXCR and kept in-frame beta chains. Merged by CDR3 protein, the rows form single entries marked with the most common genes and DNA. The V and J calls were not made by the authors but by TCRdb's processing. The sample table shows more than 65,000 distinct CDR3 sequences, and 10% to 15% are seen once. Around 4.3% of the sample comes from the top ten.

From its cysteine to its phenylalanine, the CDR3 spans 11 amino acids. Only CDR3 DNA remains: 33 bases, in frame from the first base. CDR1 and CDR2 (SQVTM, ANQGSEA) derive from the germline V gene. At the junction V is shortened by 5 bases and J by 8 bases, with 12 bases in between. This receptor chain uses TRBV29-1 and TRBJ1-2; the D gene lacks a confident call. Specimen: PBMCs, collected at surgery. The TCR was taken from a male donor with early-stage non-small cell lung cancer. The CDR3 amino acid sequence is: CSVWGSGGYTF. The base sequence is TGCAGCGTTTGGGGAAGTGGGGGCTACACCTTC.